This TCR beta chain was observed in a study of blood T cell repertoires in COVID-19 (dated by TCRdb to the early 2020s). Context from the whole study: Collaborator samples came from the United States, Italy and Spain and covered acute and convalescent phases of COVID-19. The material from the prospective study consisted of cDNA or gDNA derived from T cells, B-cell-depleted T cells, or PBMCs. Subjects who had been exposed to COVID-19, were actively infected with it, or had recovered from it provided the deeply sampled blood TCRbeta repertoires that made up the dataset. The repertoires were made available in a free public database intended to serve as a resource for research on the immune response to SARS-CoV-2. Samples were obtained from the ongoing ImmuneRACE study (first 160 participants) and from 950 to 1,500 subjects provided by 6 global collaborators. Nearly every sample came with metadata listing a de-identified subject ID, COVID-19 status, age in years and sex. Where available, HLA class I and class II types were taken from metadata supplied by the sample provider and were not determined by assay-based typing. The paper's findings and limits, for the study overall: Clinical and demographic metadata were provided uncurated, with the amount varying by source and participant.

With respect to this clone: The target of this receptor is not known. No base quality values were provided; no much bigger clone lies one nucleotide off.

The collaborating institutions used their own protocols to collect whole blood in K2EDTA tubes. For TCRbeta analysis, collaborator samples were shipped as frozen whole blood, as isolated PBMCs, or as DNA extracted from either sample type. TCRbeta CDR3 regions were amplified from genomic DNA by means of the immunoSEQ Assay, a bias-controlled multiplex PCR. In the paper's pipeline: The number of nucleated cells in each sample was estimated from the amplification of reference gene primers within the assay. Sequence reads were collapsed and filtered to measure the absolute abundance of every unique TCRbeta CDR3 rearrangement. Productive Simpson clonality was computed per sample as the square root of Simpson's diversity index over productive rearrangements. The clones in this table, taken by TCRdb from immuneACCESS, are in-frame only. Not every clone is retained; where verified, under half of the shortfall comes from an unresolved V gene, and the cause of the rest is unknown. V, J and clone size are taken as reported in that table, and D and trimming were inferred from the DNA itself. The sample includes around 60,000 clones, with 90% observed a single time. 0.95% to 1.5% of the sample goes to the ten largest clones.

This receptor was identified in a man aged 55-75 years with acute or convalescent COVID-19. The sequenced material came from peripheral blood.

The CDR3 corresponds to CASSHTGPRSYTF. Read as DNA, the sequence is TGTGCCAGCAGCCATACAGGTCCGAGAAGCTACACCTTC. Recombination joined TRBV9 with TRBJ1-2; possibly the D gene is TRBD1, per 5 matching bases. The germline V gene supplies CDR1 SGDLS and CDR2 YYNGEE. The CDR3 holds 13 amino acids from the cysteine to the phenylalanine. Of the read, only the CDR3 DNA is kept; its 39 bases are in frame from base 1. V is clipped by 4 bases and J by 9 bases, and the sequence between their germline boundaries is 16 bases long.